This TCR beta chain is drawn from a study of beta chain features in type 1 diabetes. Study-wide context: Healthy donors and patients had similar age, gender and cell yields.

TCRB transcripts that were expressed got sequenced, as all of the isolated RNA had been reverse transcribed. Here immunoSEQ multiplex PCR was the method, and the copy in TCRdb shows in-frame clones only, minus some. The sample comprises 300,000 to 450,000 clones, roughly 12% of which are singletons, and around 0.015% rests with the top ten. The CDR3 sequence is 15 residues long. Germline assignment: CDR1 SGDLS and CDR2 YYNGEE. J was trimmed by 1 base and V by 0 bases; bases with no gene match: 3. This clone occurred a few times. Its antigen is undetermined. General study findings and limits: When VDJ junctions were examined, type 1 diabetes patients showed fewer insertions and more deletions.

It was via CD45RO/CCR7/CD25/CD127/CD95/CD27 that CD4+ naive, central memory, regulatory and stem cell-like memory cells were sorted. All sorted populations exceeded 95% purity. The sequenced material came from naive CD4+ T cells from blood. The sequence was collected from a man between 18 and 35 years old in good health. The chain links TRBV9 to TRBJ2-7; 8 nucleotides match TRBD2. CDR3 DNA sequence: TGTGCCAGCAGCGTAGGTAGCGGGGTATCCTACGAGCAGTACTTC. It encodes CASSVGSGVSYEQYF. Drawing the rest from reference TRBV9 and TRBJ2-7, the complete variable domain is DSGVTQTPKHLITATGQRVTLRCSPRSGDLSVYWYQQSLDQGLQFLIQYYNGEERAKGNILERFSAQQFPDLHSELNLSSLELGDSALYFCASSVGSGVSYEQYFGPGTRLTVT.